This T cell receptor beta chain was identified in a study of control samples from healthy donors and cancer patients. The protocol was immunoSEQ multiplex PCR, while the TCRdb copy is restricted to in-frame clones and leaves out a portion. The sample holds about 65,000 clones, about nine tenths seen once. The sequence was obtained from a woman aged 45-65 years with colorectal cancer. Sequenced input: PBMCs.

In nucleotides, the CDR3 is TGTGCCAGCAGTGAATCGAGGAATTCACCCCTCCACTTT. Translated: CASSESRNSPLHF. V gene TRBV2 combines with J gene TRBJ1-6; D remains unclear. The CDR3 runs 13 residues. V lost 2 bases, J lost 7 bases, and 6 bases lay in between. Germline-derived CDR1 and CDR2 are SNHLY and FYNNEI.